This T cell receptor beta chain was documented in a study of Ad26.COV2.S vaccination and SARS-CoV-2 variants. The sample holds a few counts of this clone. Assay: immunoSEQ multiplex PCR; the TCRdb copy retains only in-frame clones and omits some. The table has 150,000 to 200,000 clones, roughly 85% seen once. This CDR3 comprises 15 residues. J lost 3 bases, V lost 5 bases, and 9 bases had no gene match. Germline CDR1 SGHNT, CDR2 YENEEA. The receptor's source is a human donor who had recovered from COVID-19. The chain employs TRBV11-3 and TRBJ2-7, with 8 bases aligning to TRBD2. The sequencing used peripheral blood, collected after recovery from COVID-19. CDR3 DNA sequence: TGTGCCAGCAGCCACTCTTTTGGGACTAGCTACGAGCAGTACTTC. Its translation is CASSHSFGTSYEQYF.